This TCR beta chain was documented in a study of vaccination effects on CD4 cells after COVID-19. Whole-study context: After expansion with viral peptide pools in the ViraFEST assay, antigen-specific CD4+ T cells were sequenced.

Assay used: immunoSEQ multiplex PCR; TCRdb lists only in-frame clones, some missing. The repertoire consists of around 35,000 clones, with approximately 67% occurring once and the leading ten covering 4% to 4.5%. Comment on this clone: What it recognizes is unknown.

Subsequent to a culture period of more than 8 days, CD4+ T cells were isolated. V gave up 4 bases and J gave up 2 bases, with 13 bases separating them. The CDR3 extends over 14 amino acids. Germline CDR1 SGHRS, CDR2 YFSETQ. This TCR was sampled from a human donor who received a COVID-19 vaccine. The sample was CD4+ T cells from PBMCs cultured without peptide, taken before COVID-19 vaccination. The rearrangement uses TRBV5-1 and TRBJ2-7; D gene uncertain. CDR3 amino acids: CASSREGEAYEQYF. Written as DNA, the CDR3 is TGCGCCAGCAGCCGTGAAGGAGAAGCCTACGAGCAGTACTTC. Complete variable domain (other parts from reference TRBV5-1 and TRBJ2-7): KAGVTQTPRYLIKTRGQQVTLSCSPISGHRSVSWYQQTPGQGLQFLFEYFSETQRNKGNFPGRFSGRQFSNSRSEMNVSTLELGDSALYLCASSREGEAYEQYFGPGTRLTVT.